A single sample is the source of the 30 T cell receptor beta chains below, sequenced in a study of post-analysis software for immune sequencing data. No antigen has been assigned to these receptors. General study findings and limits: Elevated frequency relative to controls characterized several TRBV segments in patients, TRBV5-6, TRBV5-1 and TRBV20-1 among them.

Included in the TCR beta cDNA libraries were unique molecular identifiers. From the PCR reads, TCRdb called clonotypes with MiXCR, one entry per CDR3 protein. Of approximately 630,000 distinct CDR3 sequences in the sample, approximately 59% were seen once. The sequenced sample consisted of blood. These receptor sequences come from a girl aged 2-9 years with multiple sclerosis.

V gene TRBV7-4 combines with J gene TRBJ1-6, with 10 bases aligning to TRBD1. J was trimmed by 3 bases and V by 3 bases; bases with no gene match: 11. Germline V gene lookup returns CDR1 SGHVT and CDR2 SQSDAQ. CDR3 size: 19 residues. For the CDR3, the DNA is TGTGCCAGCAGCTTCCCGGGACAGGGGACCCTAATCTATAATTCACCCCTCCACTTT. It codes for CASSFPGQGTLIYNSPLHF.

CDR3 region: CSATGRKETQYF. The DNA of the CDR3 is TGCAGTGCTACCGGGCGGAAAGAGACCCAGTACTTC. The chain carries TRBV20-1 and TRBJ2-5; no firm D call. Germline values: CDR1 DFQATT, CDR2 SNEGSKA (reference sequence). This CDR3 spans 12 amino acids. The ends were cut back, 4 bases at V and 3 bases at J, with 9 bases in the middle.

Remarks on this clonotype: The germline gene is not matched at one end of the junction; a read error may be the cause. The chain employs TRBV7-2 and TRBJ2-5, with 11 bases lining up with TRBD2. CDR1 and CDR2 from the germline V gene are SGHTA and FQGNSA. This CDR3 region has 18 residues. The CDR3: CASNLDGTSGLYQETQYF. CDR3 DNA sequence: TGTGCCAGCAACTTAGACGGGACTAGCGGACTGTACCAAGAGACCCAGTACTTC.

The chain carries TRBV29-1 and TRBJ2-3; D is unresolved. The CDR3 sequence is 11 residues long. Germline CDR1 reads SQVTM; CDR2 reads ANQGSEA. V was trimmed by 6 bases and J by 2 bases, leaving 6 bases between them. CDR3 nucleotides: TGCAGCGTCCAGTCCACAGATACGCAGTATTTT. Translated: CSVQSTDTQYF.

The rearrangement joins TRBV7-6 to TRBJ2-7, with 12 bases that match TRBD2. V was clipped by 5 bases and J by 5 bases; unmatched bases: 4. The CDR3 is 14 amino acids. CDR1 is SGHVS, CDR2 FNYEAQ, per germline. CDR3 sequence: CASSPSGRGNEQYF. CDR3 bases: TGTGCCAGCAGCCCTAGCGGGAGGGGGAACGAGCAGTACTTC.

The gene calls are TRBV29-1 and TRBJ1-2, with D possibly matching TRBD1 (6 bases). V lost 7 bases and J 2 bases, leaving 20 bases between the germline ends. The germline gives CDR1 SQVTM, CDR2 ANQGSEA. The CDR3 covers 15 residues. CDR3 DNA sequence: TGCAGCGCCCGGACAGCCAGTTCTATAAACTATGGCTACACCTTC. The encoded protein is CSARTASSINYGYTF.

This clonotype was counted a single time. The rearrangement links TRBV20-1 to TRBJ2-5; 12 bases fit TRBD2. CDR1 and CDR2 (germline): DFQATT, SNEGSKA (reference sequence). The CDR3 extends over 15 amino acids. Trimming removed 1 base from V and 4 bases from J; junction bases left unmatched: 4. The CDR3 region is CSARGLAGDTETQYF. The CDR3 nucleotides read TGCAGTGCTAGAGGACTAGCGGGAGATACAGAGACCCAGTACTTC.

The V call is TRBV29-1, the J call TRBJ2-5; the D gene is possibly TRBD1 (6 bases). Germline V lookup: CDR1 SQVTM, CDR2 ANQGSEA. The V gene lost 2 bases and the J gene lost 5 bases, with 15 bases spanning the gap. This CDR3 is 14 amino acids long. CDR3 nucleotide sequence: TGCAGCGTTGAATCAGGCTGGGGGCTTGAGACCCAGTACTTC. Translated, it gives CSVESGWGLETQYF.

The chain combines TRBV27 with TRBJ2-7, with TRBD2 identical over 11 bases. Germline loops: CDR1 MNHEY, CDR2 SMNVEV (reference sequence). The CDR3 extends over 16 amino acids. V trimming: 5 bases; J trimming: 4 bases; junction bases outside the gene matches: 10. As DNA, the CDR3 is TGTGCCAGCAGTCTGGAGCCGGGACTAGCGGATTACGAGCAGTACTTC. Translated: CASSLEPGLADYEQYF.

This sequence joins TRBV28 and TRBJ2-5; TRBD2 agrees at 14 bases. The CDR3 is 15 residues long. Looked up from germline, CDR1 is MDHEN and CDR2 is SYDVKM. Trimming took 3 bases from V and 5 from J; bases not matched to a gene: 2. The CDR3 DNA sequence: TGTGCCAGCAGTTTGGGACTAGCGGGGGCGGAGACCCAGTACTTC. It specifies CASSLGLAGAETQYF.

The J gene is TRBJ2-1, the V gene TRBV25-1, with a possible D match to TRBD2 (7 bases). The CDR3 extends over 15 amino acids. Germline V gene lookup returns CDR1 MGHDK and CDR2 SYGVNS. The germline V and J ends were trimmed by 1 base and 10 bases, with 17 bases remaining between them. CDR3 in amino acids: CASSEWGGGGVEQFF. For the CDR3, the DNA is TGTGCCAGCAGTGAATGGGGAGGGGGGGGAGTGGAGCAGTTCTTC.

J is TRBJ2-1 and V is TRBV5-1; D is unclear. Germline CDR1 is SGHRS and CDR2 is YFSETQ. Trimming removed 2 bases from V and 5 bases from J, with 11 bases in between. The CDR3 sequence is 14 residues long. CDR3 sequence: CASSLVPSDNEQFF. CDR3 coding DNA: TGCGCCAGCAGCTTAGTCCCTAGTGACAATGAGCAGTTCTTC.

The chain joins TRBV11-2 to TRBJ2-1; 11 nucleotides match TRBD2. The CDR3 is 15 residues long. V trimming: 4 bases; J trimming: 4 bases; junction bases outside the gene matches: 3. Germline CDR1 reads SGHAT; CDR2 reads FQNNGV. The CDR3 region is CASSSTSGRYNEQFF. CDR3 nucleotide sequence: TGTGCCAGCAGCTCAACTAGCGGGAGATACAATGAGCAGTTCTTC. The full variable domain, completed using reference TRBV11-2 and TRBJ2-1, is EAGVAQSPRYKIIEKRQSVAFWCNPISGHATLYWYQQILGQGPKLLIQFQNNGVVDDSQLPKDRFSAERLKGVDSTLKIQPAKLEDSAVYLCASSSTSGRYNEQFFGPGTRLTVL.

The gene calls are TRBV10-3 and TRBJ1-6; TRBD1 agrees at 7 bases. The CDR3 contains 14 residues. Unmatched junction bases numbered 7, after V lost 11 bases and J lost 3 bases. The V gene's germline CDR1 is ENHRY and CDR2 SYGVKD. The CDR3 here is CAPRGGIYNSPLHF. The CDR3 DNA sequence: TGTGCCCCCAGGGGGGGTATCTATAATTCACCCCTCCACTTT.

This clonotype occurred many times. V and J are TRBV11-3 and TRBJ2-5, with 8 bases aligning to TRBD2. Germline V gene sequence: CDR1 SGHNT, CDR2 YENEEA. The V gene end was trimmed by 3 bases and the J gene end by 5 bases; junction bases not matched to a gene: 8. The CDR3 totals 15 residues. CDR3 sequence reads: CASSFGAGAWETQYF. CDR3 coding DNA: TGTGCCAGCAGCTTCGGAGCGGGGGCCTGGGAGACCCAGTACTTC. Based on the CDR3 plus reference TRBV11-3 and TRBJ2-5, the full variable domain is EAGVVQSPRYKIIEKKQPVAFWCNPISGHNTLYWYLQNLGQGPELLIRYENEEAVDDSQLPKDRFSAERLKGVDSTLKIQPAELGDSAVYLCASSFGAGAWETQYFGPGTRLLVL.

J is TRBJ2-2 and V is TRBV29-1; TRBD1 matches 10 bases. Germline values: CDR1 SQVTM, CDR2 ANQGSEA. The CDR3 runs to 14 residues. The ends lost 4 bases at V and 6 bases at J; junction bases unmatched: 5. The CDR3: CSVGQGAGSGELFF. CDR3 nucleotides: TGCAGCGTTGGACAGGGGGCGGGGTCCGGGGAGCTGTTTTTT.

This clonotype was observed a few times. V gene TRBV12-3 or TRBV12-4 combines with J gene TRBJ1-2; a possible D gene is TRBD1 (6 bases). The CDR3 is 14 amino acids. Trimming stripped 6 bases from V and 3 bases from J, with 14 bases between. This CDR3 reads CASSQTGADYGYTF. The CDR3 DNA is TGTGCCAGCAGCCAGACAGGAGCCGACTATGGCTACACCTTC.

The chain joins TRBV6-2 or TRBV6-3 to TRBJ2-1; TRBD2 aligns across 14 bases. This CDR3 region has 14 residues. The V gene end was trimmed by 7 bases and the J gene end by 6 bases; junction bases not matched to a gene: 2. Germline V gene lookup returns CDR1 MNHEY and CDR2 SVGEGT. In DNA, the CDR3 is TGTGCCAGCACTGGGACTAGCGGGAGCAATGAGCAGTTCTTC. It encodes CASTGTSGSNEQFF.

The genes are TRBV10-3 and TRBJ2-7, with D perhaps matching TRBD2 (6 bases). This CDR3 is 12 amino acids long. V shed 11 bases and J shed 5 bases, with 16 bases lying between them. Germline CDR1 is ENHRY and CDR2 is SYGVKD. The CDR3 DNA follows: TGTGCCCCGCGGGGTCAGAGGCACGAGCAGTACTTC. Protein: CAPRGQRHEQYF.

The genes are TRBV7-2 and TRBJ2-1; 12 nucleotides agree with TRBD2. CDR3 length: 19 amino acids. V gave up 1 base and J gave up 4 bases; unmatched junction bases: 11. The germline gives CDR1 SGHTA, CDR2 FQGNSA. CDR3 amino acids: CASSLGTSGTRGRYNEQFF. CDR3 sequence (DNA): TGTGCCAGCAGCTTAGGGACTAGCGGGACGCGAGGAAGATACAATGAGCAGTTCTTC.

The chain has TRBV10-2 and TRBJ1-6, with TRBD1 matching over 7 bases. V lost 2 bases and J lost 7; bases outside the gene matches: 2. The CDR3 sequence is 14 residues long. In germline, CDR1 is WSHSY, CDR2 SAAADI. CDR3 region: CASSEVTGNSPLHF. The CDR3 region has the DNA TGCGCCAGCAGTGAGGTGACAGGGAATTCACCCCTCCACTTT.

This clonotype occurred a few times. This chain uses TRBV20-1 with TRBJ2-3; TRBD2 agrees at 12 bases. The CDR3 loop spans 14 amino acids. Germline CDR1 DFQATT, CDR2 SNEGSKA (reference sequence). J lost 2 bases, V lost 5 bases, and 2 bases had no gene match. The CDR3 region is CSAGLAGHTDTQYF. CDR3 nucleotide sequence: TGCAGTGCTGGACTAGCGGGACACACAGATACGCAGTATTTT.

V gene TRBV12-3 or TRBV12-4 combines with J gene TRBJ2-4, with unresolved D. Trimming stripped 2 bases from V and 3 bases from J, with 8 bases between. The CDR3 is 14 residues long. CDR3 DNA: TGTGCCAGCAGTTTAAACTTAGACAAAAACATTCAGTACTTC. This sequence encodes CASSLNLDKNIQYF.

This clonotype occurred a few times. The rearrangement links TRBV7-2 to TRBJ2-1; maybe TRBD2 (6 bases). This CDR3 has 18 residues. Looked up from germline, CDR1 is SGHTA and CDR2 is FQGNSA. The V gene lost 1 base and the J gene lost 0 bases, with 16 bases spanning the gap. For the CDR3, the DNA is TGTGCCAGCAGCTTAGGGGGTAGCGGTATTGACTCCTACAATGAGCAGTTCTTC. Protein sequence: CASSLGGSGIDSYNEQFF.

This rearrangement joins TRBV7-3 to TRBJ2-6, with 8 bases identical to TRBD1. V was clipped by 5 bases and J by 3 bases; unmatched bases: 3. Germline lookup yields CDR1 SGHTA and CDR2 FQGTGA. The CDR3 has 15 residues. The CDR3 region has the DNA TGTGCCAGCAGCCATGGACAGGGTGGGGCCAACGTCCTGACTTTC. Translating it yields CASSHGQGGANVLTF.

This clonotype occurred a few times. An end of the junction does not agree with germline; a read error may underlie this. The gene calls are TRBV5-1 and TRBJ1-2; 7 bases agree with TRBD1. Per germline, CDR1 SGHRS and CDR2 YFSETQ. This CDR3 has 12 amino acids. The CDR3 here is CASSPGQYGYTF. The CDR3 nucleotides read TGTGCCAGCAGCCCGGGACAGTATGGCTACACCTTC.

The chain couples TRBV20-1 to TRBJ1-4; the D is unclear. The V gene lost 6 bases and the J gene lost 7 bases, with 15 bases spanning the gap. CDR3 size: 13 residues. Germline loops: CDR1 DFQATT, CDR2 SNEGSKA (reference sequence). The CDR3 region is CSATDPKGEKLFF. The CDR3 DNA reads as TGCAGTGCCACCGACCCTAAGGGTGAAAAACTGTTTTTT.

The genes are TRBV4-1 and TRBJ2-1; no firm D call. The CDR3 spans 15 residues. V gave up 0 bases and J gave up 0 bases, with 6 bases separating them. CDR1 MGHRA and CDR2 YSYEKL come from the germline V gene. CDR3 bases: TGCGCCAGCAGCCAAGACATTAGCTCCTACAATGAGCAGTTCTTC. Protein sequence: CASSQDISSYNEQFF.

DNA of the CDR3: TGCAGCGTTGCGGGGGGCAGGGATGAAAAACTGTTTTTT. Residues: CSVAGGRDEKLFF. This chain connects TRBV29-1 to TRBJ1-4, with D perhaps matching TRBD1 (6 bases). CDR1 is SQVTM, CDR2 ANQGSEA, per germline. The CDR3 is 13 amino acids. Trimming pared 4 bases from V and 6 bases from J, leaving 12 bases between.

The genes are TRBV7-9 and TRBJ2-3; D ambiguous. The V end lost 7 bases, the J end lost 2 bases, and 10 bases lay between the germline ends. The CDR3 contains 13 residues. Germline V lookup: CDR1 SEHNR, CDR2 FQNEAQ (reference sequence). DNA of the CDR3: TGTGCCAGCAAGGATCGGCCCACAGATACGCAGTATTTT. This gives the protein CASKDRPTDTQYF.